A selection of T cell receptor beta chains follows, all from one sample in a study of T-cell memory formation after mild COVID-19. TCRdb re-analysed the 5' RACE reads in MiXCR, keeping a single row per CDR3 protein. This sample has approximately 210,000 distinct CDR3 sequences, with about 10% found just once. What was sequenced was PBMCs or a T cell subset sorted from them (not recorded which). Every receptor here comes from a man younger than 30 who had mild COVID-19 (a few samples of this study predate the infection). Cell type and time point are not known. CDR3s include the opening cysteine and the closing phenylalanine or tryptophan. A D gene is named only where the DNA matches it firmly. Expanded clones are given a class, and other clones once, few, many or no size at all.

v_gene	abundance	d_gene	j_gene	CDR3nt	CDR3aa
TRBV2	.	.	TRBJ2-5	TGTGCCAGTCGCGGGCCCCCGCCCACCCAGTACTTC	CASRGPPPTQYF
TRBV7-6	.	.	TRBJ2-2	TGTGCCAGCAGCTCGCTTCAACAGGGACCGAACACCGGGGAGCTGTTTTTT	CASSSLQQGPNTGELFF
TRBV4-1	.	.	TRBJ2-3	TGCGCCAGCAGCCAAGCAGAGGGGTTCATACCCACAGATACGCAGTATTTT	CASSQAEGFIPTDTQYF
TRBV19	.	TRBD2	TRBJ2-5	TGTGCCAGTAGTGTTAGCGGGGCCGAAGAGACCCAGTACTTC	CASSVSGAEETQYF
TRBV7-9	.	.	TRBJ1-2	TGTGCCAGCAGCTTAGTGGGAGGTCACGGCTACACCTTC	CASSLVGGHGYTF
TRBV6-2/TRBV6-3	.	.	TRBJ1-2	TGTGCCAGCAGTTTCCCTGGGGGCTATGGCTACACCTTC	CASSFPGGYGYTF
TRBV19	few	.	TRBJ2-6	TGTGCCAGTACTAGATTCTCTGGGGCCAACGTCCTGACTTTC	CASTRFSGANVLTF
TRBV12-3/TRBV12-4	many	.	TRBJ2-2	TGTGCCAGCGGGCAAGCGAACACCGGGGAGCTGTTTTTT	CASGQANTGELFF
TRBV11-2	.	.	TRBJ1-4	TGTGCCAGCAGAGCGGGTGGAGGCGGCGGGAATGAAAAACTGTTTTTT	CASRAGGGGGNEKLFF
TRBV6-2/TRBV6-3	.	.	TRBJ2-3	TGTGCCAGCAGCCAGGACACCATCACAGATACGCAGTATTTT	CASSQDTITDTQYF
TRBV5-1	few	TRBD1	TRBJ1-1	TGCGCCAGCAACCACAGGGGGGACACTGAAGCTTTCTTT	CASNHRGDTEAFF
TRBV7-2	.	TRBD2	TRBJ2-3	TGTGCCAGCAGAAGGACTAGCGGGGGGGGTTTCGATACGCAGTATTTT	CASRRTSGGGFDTQYF
TRBV12-3/TRBV12-4	few	.	TRBJ2-5	TGTGCCAGCTGCTCCCTGGGGGGGGGCGAGGGAGAGACCCAGTACTTC	CASCSLGGGEGETQYF
TRBV29-1	few	TRBD1	TRBJ1-1	TGCAGCACCATACAGGGGGCCGAGAACACTGAAGCTTTCTTT	CSTIQGAENTEAFF
TRBV2	few	.	TRBJ2-5	TGTGCCAGCAGTATCCAAAGGGGCGGAGGGGGGGCCCAGTACTTC	CASSIQRGGGGAQYF
TRBV7-2	many	.	TRBJ2-1	TGTGCCAGCAGTCGCGAGATGGGCTACAATGAGCAGTTCTTC	CASSREMGYNEQFF
TRBV9	few	TRBD1	TRBJ2-7	TGTGCCAGCAGCGGCCTAGTGGGACAGGGGAAGTACTTC	CASSGLVGQGKYF
TRBV12-3/TRBV12-4	many	.	TRBJ2-1	TGTGCCAGCACCCAGGGCTACAATGAGCAGTTCTTC	CASTQGYNEQFF
TRBV7-2	.	.	TRBJ1-5	TGTGCCAGCAGCTTACCGGGGGAGCCCCAGCATTTT	CASSLPGEPQHF
TRBV6-2/TRBV6-3	few	.	TRBJ2-7	TGTGCCAGCAGTGACCGGGACTCCCCGGCGTGGGAGCAGTACTTC	CASSDRDSPAWEQYF
TRBV19	few	.	TRBJ2-3	TGTGCCAGTTGTGGCCTTGATACGCAGTATTTT	CASCGLDTQYF
TRBV6-5	.	TRBD1	TRBJ1-5	TGTGCCAGCAGTTCCCTAGACAGGGGCCTCAATCAGCCCCAGCATTTT	CASSSLDRGLNQPQHF
TRBV4-2	.	TRBD1	TRBJ1-4	TGTGCCAGCAGCCAAGGAGGCCCCGGGACAGGGGGTGAAAAACTGTTTTTT	CASSQGGPGTGGEKLFF
TRBV7-8	.	.	TRBJ2-3	TGTGCCAGCAGCTTATTACGGGGGCGGCTCACAGATACGCAGTATTTT	CASSLLRGRLTDTQYF
TRBV5-1	.	.	TRBJ2-3	TGCGCCAGCAGCTTGGCCGAGAACCCATCGAGTACGCAGTATTTT	CASSLAENPSSTQYF
TRBV20-1	few	.	TRBJ2-5	TGCAGTGCTAAGCGAAGAGGGCGAGAGACCCAGTACTTC	CSAKRRGRETQYF
TRBV9	few	.	TRBJ1-2	TGTGCCAGCAGCGTCTCCCTGCAGGCAGGGAACTATGGCTACACCTTC	CASSVSLQAGNYGYTF
TRBV4-3	.	TRBD1	TRBJ2-1	TGCGCCAGCGCCCTGGACAGGGGAATCGTTTATGAGCAGTTCTTC	CASALDRGIVYEQFF
TRBV5-1	many	.	TRBJ2-3	TGCGCCAGCAGCTTGCGTCCATCCACAGATACGCAGTATTTT	CASSLRPSTDTQYF
TRBV7-2	.	.	TRBJ1-1	TGTGCCAGCATGATACAGGGAACTGAAGCTTTCTTT	CASMIQGTEAFF
TRBV7-2	few	.	TRBJ2-7	TGTGCCAGCAGCCTACCGGGGCTATCCTACGAGCAGTACTTC	CASSLPGLSYEQYF
TRBV20-1	many	.	TRBJ2-3	TGCAGTGCTGTAGAAGGGGCGAGCACAGATACGCAGTATTTT	CSAVEGASTDTQYF
TRBV30	once	.	TRBJ2-2	TGTGCCTGGAGTGTACGCGGGCTAGTTGACACCGGGGAGCTGTTTTTT	CAWSVRGLVDTGELFF
TRBV6-5	.	.	TRBJ1-6	TGTGCCAGCAGTTACTCGATGCCGACTGATTCACCCCTCCACTTT	CASSYSMPTDSPLHF
TRBV4-3	few	.	TRBJ1-1	TGCGCCAGCAGCCAAGCGGCAGGCACTGAAGCTTTCTTT	CASSQAAGTEAFF
TRBV7-3	.	.	TRBJ1-4	TGTGCCAGCAGCTTATCACCGACGGAGGAAAAACTGTTTTTT	CASSLSPTEEKLFF
TRBV2	.	.	TRBJ2-7	TGTGCCAGCAGTGAAGCAGGGGTCCACTTC	CASSEAGVHF
TRBV6-5	few	.	TRBJ2-7	TGTGCCAGCAGGACCTCTCCGGGAGCCACCTACGAGCAGTACTTC	CASRTSPGATYEQYF